The present T cell receptor (beta chain) was sequenced within a study of regulatory T cells in long-lasting Graves disease. Trimming left V 0 bases short and J 0 bases short, with 10 bases between. The CDR3 has 16 residues. The germline gives CDR1 SGHRS, CDR2 YFSETQ. Assembly of TCR beta libraries relied on iRepertoire HTBI primers together with Arm-PCR of CDR3 regions. Via MiXCR, TCRdb re-called the multiplex PCR reads, giving one row per CDR3 protein. Of approximately 490,000 distinct CDR3 sequences listed, roughly 15% are singletons. Indicated time point: newly diagnosed GD, antithyroid drugs for less than 3 months. Scientists built the TCR library using RNA that was extracted from PBMCs. Graves' disease diagnosis followed American Thyroid Association guidelines. Study-wide points: The TCR repertoire of persistent Graves' patients was less diverse than that of newly diagnosed ones.

Worth noting for this clonotype: Its antigen remains unidentified.

The data also belong to a second study, concerning T cells in Graves' hyperthyroidism and ophthalmopathy. That publication notes: Among clonotypes expanded in thyroid above 0.001, most were also found in blood. Separating ophthalmopathy from stable hyperthyroidism was achieved by a 13 V-J model.

Source: peripheral blood mononuclear cells (PBMCs), taken at new diagnosis, from a patient treated with antithyroid drugs. This TCR came from a man in his forties with Graves disease. The V and J genes are TRBV5-1 and TRBJ1-3; no definite D call. CDR3 loop: CASSLVGWNSGNTIYF. The CDR3 bases are TGCGCCAGCAGCTTGGTAGGGTGGAACTCTGGAAACACCATATATTTT.